This TCR beta chain was sequenced in a study of low-dose radiotherapy and immunotherapy resistance in tumors. Study in general: The study gave Cohort 2 1 Gy per fraction every two weeks, totaling 13 Gy over 26 weeks.

Regarding time point: before trial treatment. Ipilimumab, nivolumab, aspirin, low-dose cyclophosphamide and low-dose radiotherapy were administered to donors. Advanced solid tumors lacking tumor-infiltrating lymphocytes characterized eligible patients. TRAV- and TRBV-specific primers, spanning alpha and beta chains, primed first-strand cDNA. With a constant-region primer and a V-primer adapter, TCRs were subjected to 20 to 25 PCR cycles of amplification. TCRdb reprocessed the reads via MiXCR and lists one record per CDR3 protein. The sample shows around 90,000 distinct CDR3 sequences, under 20% of them seen only once. To note about this clonotype: A far bigger clonotype differs at one base, so this is likely a read error.

The sequencing here drew on PBMCs, taken before treatment. The receptor's source is a male donor with prostate cancer.

CDR3 in amino acids: CASSAGTGYEQFF. The DNA for the CDR3 is TGTGCCAGCAGCGCCGGGACAGGTTATGAGCAGTTCTTC. The chain recombines TRBV7-1 with TRBJ2-1; 8 bases match TRBD1. TRBV7-1 is an open reading frame, and its role is uncertain. The length of the CDR3 is 13 residues. With 5 bases clipped from V and 8 bases from J, the junction kept 5 bases outside the gene matches.